The 13 T cell receptor beta chains reported below all come from one sample, sequenced in a study of T cell responses to AZD1222 COVID-19 vaccine. Some clones are missing from TCRdb's copy, which holds only in-frame ones; the method was immunoSEQ multiplex PCR. The sample comprises 73,000 or so clones, about 91% of which are singletons, and about 20% rests with the top ten. Material: peripheral blood, obtained on day 0 of AZD1222 vaccination. All receptors come from an adult in good health.

This clone came up a few times. The rearrangement uses TRBV9 and TRBJ1-2; D unclear. The CDR3 is made up of 14 amino acids. Germline V gene data show CDR1 as SGDLS and CDR2 as YYNGEE. V dropped 4 bases and J dropped 8 bases, with 18 bases sitting between them. This CDR3 is CASSRRTDLWGYTF. The CDR3 DNA reads as TGTGCCAGCAGCAGACGGACTGATCTATGGGGCTACACCTTC. Full variable domain (rest looked up from reference TRBV9 and TRBJ1-2): DSGVTQTPKHLITATGQRVTLRCSPRSGDLSVYWYQQSLDQGLQFLIQYYNGEERAKGNILERFSAQQFPDLHSELNLSSLELGDSALYFCASSRRTDLWGYTFGSGTRLTVV.

The chain uses TRBV18 and TRBJ1-3, with D possibly being TRBD1 (6 bases). The CDR3 is made up of 16 amino acids. Germline V CDR1 and CDR2: KGHSH, LQKENI. V gave up 4 bases and J gave up 0 bases, with 13 bases separating them. CDR3 sequence reads: CASSHGDNNSGNTIYF. CDR3 in DNA: TGTGCCAGCTCACATGGGGACAACAACTCTGGAAACACCATATATTTT.

The rearrangement links TRBV29-1 to TRBJ2-7; D is uncertain. Trimming left V 4 bases short and J 3 bases short, with 13 bases between. CDR1 SQVTM and CDR2 ANQGSEA come from the germline V gene. The CDR3 loop spans 13 amino acids. CDR3 region: CSVVVGPNYEQYF. CDR3 nucleotide sequence: TGCAGCGTTGTGGTAGGGCCAAACTACGAGCAGTACTTC.

CDR3 nucleotides: TGTGCCAGCAGCGAAACTAGCGGGAGGCCTGGGAAGCAGTACTTC. This encodes CASSETSGRPGKQYF. J is TRBJ2-7 and V is TRBV27, with 12 bases matching TRBD2. Losses at the gene ends were 6 bases for V and 8 bases for J; bases not matched to a gene: 11. Germline V gene data show CDR1 as MNHEY and CDR2 as SMNVEV (reference sequence). The CDR3 has 15 amino acids.

The CDR3 protein is CASSQLTGPYEQYF. In nucleotides, the CDR3 is TGCGCCAGCAGCCAGTTGACAGGGCCCTACGAGCAGTACTTC. The J gene is TRBJ2-7, the V gene TRBV4-1; 7 bases agree with TRBD1. Germline assignment: CDR1 MGHRA and CDR2 YSYEKL. V lost 3 bases, J lost 2 bases, and 4 bases stayed unmatched. There are 14 residues in the CDR3.

The chain couples TRBV28 to TRBJ1-6; TRBD1 matches 7 bases. The CDR3 runs 13 residues. Losses at the gene ends were 8 bases for V and 9 bases for J; bases not matched to a gene: 7. CDR1 and CDR2 (germline): MDHEN, SYDVKM. The DNA for the CDR3 is TGTGCCAGCCGCCCAGGGGGTGGTTCACCCCTCCACTTT. Its protein is CASRPGGGSPLHF.

This sequence joins TRBV4-3 and TRBJ1-4; D unclear. Germline V gene lookup returns CDR1 LGHNA and CDR2 YSLEER. The CDR3 covers 16 residues. Trimming took off 0 bases at V and 2 bases at J, with 10 bases between the two ends. The CDR3: CASSQESSATNEKLFF. The CDR3 coding sequence is TGCGCCAGCAGCCAAGAGTCAAGTGCTACTAATGAAAAACTGTTTTTT.

Concerning this clone itself: At one end the junction does not follow the germline gene, possibly because of a read error. The chain uses TRBV4-1 and TRBJ1-1; D unclear. CDR3 length: 14 residues. In germline, CDR1 is MGHRA, CDR2 YSYEKL. CDR3 nucleotides: TGCGCCAGCAACCAAATCTCAGGCCCCACTGAAGCTTTCTTT. Residues: CASNQISGPTEAFF.

This rearrangement joins TRBV27 to TRBJ2-7, with 10 bases aligning to TRBD2. Germline V CDR1 and CDR2: MNHEY, SMNVEV (reference sequence). V gave up 2 bases and J gave up 11 bases; unmatched junction bases: 15. There are 16 residues in the CDR3. DNA for the CDR3: TGTGCCAGCAGTTTAGACAACGGGACTAGCGCCGGAGAGGAGTACTTC. Protein: CASSLDNGTSAGEEYF.

CDR3 region: CASSEALDRAGQPQHF. The DNA of the CDR3 is TGTGCCAGCAGTGAAGCATTGGACAGGGCCGGGCAGCCCCAGCATTTT. The chain is built from TRBV6-1 and TRBJ1-5; 8 nucleotides line up with TRBD1. V lost 0 bases, J lost 7 bases, and 8 bases stayed unmatched. Germline V gene lookup returns CDR1 MNHNS and CDR2 SASEGT. CDR3 size: 16 residues.

The J gene is TRBJ2-7, the V gene TRBV7-9; the match to TRBD1 covers 9 bases. The CDR3 totals 16 residues. Germline V lookup: CDR1 SEHNR, CDR2 FQNEAQ (reference sequence). J was trimmed by 2 bases and V by 5 bases; bases with no gene match: 10. This CDR3 is CASSGSTGGDPYEQYF. The CDR3 DNA reads as TGTGCCAGCAGCGGCAGTACAGGGGGCGACCCCTACGAGCAGTACTTC.

The J gene is TRBJ2-2, the V gene TRBV2; 8 positions match TRBD2. Germline V lookup: CDR1 SNHLY, CDR2 FYNNEI. Trimming cost V 4 bases and J 3 bases; bases outside gene matches: 7. The CDR3 is made up of 16 amino acids. The CDR3 protein is CASSGPSGGHTGELFF. As DNA, the CDR3 is TGTGCCAGCAGTGGCCCGTCGGGGGGGCACACCGGGGAGCTGTTTTTT.

This clone was found once. V gene TRBV20-1 combines with J gene TRBJ2-1; the D call may be TRBD1 or TRBD2 (6 bases each). This CDR3 has 15 residues. Germline V gene sequence: CDR1 DFQATT, CDR2 SNEGSKA (reference sequence). Trimming stripped 3 bases from V and 8 bases from J, with 20 bases between. As DNA, the CDR3 is TGCAGTGCTAGTCTCGGTCGGGGGCAATACGATGAGCAGTTCTTC. Its protein is CSASLGRGQYDEQFF.